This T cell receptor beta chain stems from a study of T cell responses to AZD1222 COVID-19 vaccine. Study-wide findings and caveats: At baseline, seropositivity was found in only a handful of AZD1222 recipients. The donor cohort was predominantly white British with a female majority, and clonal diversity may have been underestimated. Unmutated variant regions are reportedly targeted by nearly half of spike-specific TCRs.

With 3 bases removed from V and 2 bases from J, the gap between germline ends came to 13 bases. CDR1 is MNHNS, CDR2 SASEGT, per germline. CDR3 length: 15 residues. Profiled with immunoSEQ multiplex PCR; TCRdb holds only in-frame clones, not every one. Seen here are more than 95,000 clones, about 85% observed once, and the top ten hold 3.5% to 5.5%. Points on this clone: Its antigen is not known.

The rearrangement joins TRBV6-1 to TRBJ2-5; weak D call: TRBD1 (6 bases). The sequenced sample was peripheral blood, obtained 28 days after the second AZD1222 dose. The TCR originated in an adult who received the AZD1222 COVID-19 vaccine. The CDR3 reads CASSDLGQLQETQYF. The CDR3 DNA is TGTGCCAGCAGTGACCTCGGACAGCTACAAGAGACCCAGTACTTC.